This TCR beta chain was captured by sequencing in a study of beta chain features in type 1 diabetes. As for the study in general: Patient and healthy donor groups were alike in age, gender and cell yields. Study-wide points: Type 1 diabetes patients had TCRB CDR3s that were shorter (moderately but significantly so) in all four CD4+ subsets.

The V gene end was trimmed by 1 base and the J gene end by 13 bases; junction bases not matched to a gene: 14. Germline V gives CDR1 LGHNA, CDR2 YSLEER. The CDR3 loop spans 15 amino acids. Turning to this clone: Its antigen is unknown.

Investigators reverse transcribed all isolated RNA, so they sequenced expressed TCRB transcripts. Produced via immunoSEQ multiplex PCR; TCRdb's table is partial and in-frame only. This sample has roughly 330,000 clones, with roughly 12% found just once. Cell sorting via CD45RO/CCR7/CD25/CD127/CD95/CD27 was performed to obtain CD4+ naive, central memory, regulatory and stem cell-like memory cells. Populations obtained by sorting all exceeded 95% purity. The TCR was taken from a woman younger than 30 with type 1 diabetes. The sequenced sample was naive CD4+ T cells from blood. The V call is TRBV4-3, the J call TRBJ2-7; 9 nucleotides match TRBD2. CDR3 loop: CASSQARSGGRAFYF. The CDR3 nucleotides read TGCGCCAGCAGCCAAGCCCGATCTGGCGGGAGGGCCTTCTACTTC.